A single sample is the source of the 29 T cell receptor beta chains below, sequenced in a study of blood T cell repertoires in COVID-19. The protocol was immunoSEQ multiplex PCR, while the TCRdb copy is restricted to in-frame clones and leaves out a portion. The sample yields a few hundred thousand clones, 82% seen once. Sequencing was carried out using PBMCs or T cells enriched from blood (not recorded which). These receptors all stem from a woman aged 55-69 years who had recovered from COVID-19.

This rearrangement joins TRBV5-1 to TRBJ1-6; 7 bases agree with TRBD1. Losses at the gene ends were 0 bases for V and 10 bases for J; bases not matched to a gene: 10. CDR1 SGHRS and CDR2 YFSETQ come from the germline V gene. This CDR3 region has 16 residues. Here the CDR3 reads CASSLDQTGWESPLHF. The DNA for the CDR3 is TGCGCCAGCAGCTTGGACCAGACAGGGTGGGAATCACCCCTCCACTTT.

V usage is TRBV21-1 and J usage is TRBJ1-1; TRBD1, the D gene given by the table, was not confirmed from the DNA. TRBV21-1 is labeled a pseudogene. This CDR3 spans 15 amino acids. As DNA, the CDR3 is TGTGCCAGCAGCAAAGGACCAGGATTGAACACTGAAGCTTTCTTT. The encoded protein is CASSKGPGLNTEAFF.

CDR3 protein: CATRQGMTGELFF. Here the CDR3 DNA reads TGTGCCACCAGACAGGGGATGACCGGGGAGCTGTTTTTT. The rearrangement joins TRBV24-1 to TRBJ2-2; the match to TRBD1 covers 7 bases. There are 13 residues in the CDR3. From germline, CDR1 is KGHDR and CDR2 SFDVKD. J was trimmed by 5 bases and V by 7 bases; bases with no gene match: 3.

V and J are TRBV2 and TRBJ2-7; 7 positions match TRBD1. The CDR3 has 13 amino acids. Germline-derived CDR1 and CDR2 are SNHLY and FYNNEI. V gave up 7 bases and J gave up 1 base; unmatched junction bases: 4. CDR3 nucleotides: TGTGCCAGCAAGGCGACAGGGTCCTACGAGCAGTACTTC. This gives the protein CASKATGSYEQYF.

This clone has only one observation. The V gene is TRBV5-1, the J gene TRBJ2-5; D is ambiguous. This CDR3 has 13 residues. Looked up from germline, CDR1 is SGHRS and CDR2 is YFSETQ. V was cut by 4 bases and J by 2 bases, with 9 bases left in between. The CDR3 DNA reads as TGCGCCAGCAGCCGAGAGGTTCAAGAGACCCAGTACTTC. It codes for CASSREVQETQYF. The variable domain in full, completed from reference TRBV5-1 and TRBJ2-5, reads KAGVTQTPRYLIKTRGQQVTLSCSPISGHRSVSWYQQTPGQGLQFLFEYFSETQRNKGNFPGRFSGRQFSNSRSEMNVSTLELGDSALYLCASSREVQETQYFGPGTRLLVL.

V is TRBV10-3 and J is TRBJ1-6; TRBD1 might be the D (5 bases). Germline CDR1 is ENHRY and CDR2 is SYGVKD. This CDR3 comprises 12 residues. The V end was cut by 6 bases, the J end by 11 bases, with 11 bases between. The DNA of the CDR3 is TGTGCCATCAGGGACATTGAGGCACCCCTCCACTTT. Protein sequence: CAIRDIEAPLHF.

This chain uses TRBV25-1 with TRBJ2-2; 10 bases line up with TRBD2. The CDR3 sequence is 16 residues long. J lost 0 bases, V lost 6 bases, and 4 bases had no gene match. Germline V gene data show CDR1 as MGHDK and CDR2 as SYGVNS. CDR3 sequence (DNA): TGTGCCAGCAGCCGGGGACTAGCGTCGAACACCGGGGAGCTGTTTTTT. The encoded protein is CASSRGLASNTGELFF.

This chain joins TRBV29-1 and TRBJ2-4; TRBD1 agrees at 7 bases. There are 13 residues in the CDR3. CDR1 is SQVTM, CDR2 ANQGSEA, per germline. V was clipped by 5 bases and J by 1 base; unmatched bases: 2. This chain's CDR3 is CSVTGAAKNIQYF. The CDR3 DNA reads TGCAGCGTTACAGGGGCGGCCAAAAACATTCAGTACTTC.

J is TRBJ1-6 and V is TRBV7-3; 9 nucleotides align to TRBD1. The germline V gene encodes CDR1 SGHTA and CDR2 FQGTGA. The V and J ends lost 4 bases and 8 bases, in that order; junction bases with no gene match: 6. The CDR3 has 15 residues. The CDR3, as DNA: TGTGCCAGCAGCTCCCTCCGGGACAGGGATTCACCCCTCCACTTT. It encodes CASSSLRDRDSPLHF.

CDR3 residues: CASSRQIHTEAFF. DNA of the CDR3: TGTGCCAGTAGTCGACAGATACACACTGAAGCTTTCTTT. The J gene is TRBJ1-1, the V gene TRBV19; a weak D match, TRBD1 (5 bases). This CDR3 has 13 amino acids. The V gene lost 5 bases and the J gene lost 3 bases, with 10 bases spanning the gap. CDR1 LNHDA and CDR2 SQIVND come from the germline V gene (reference sequence).

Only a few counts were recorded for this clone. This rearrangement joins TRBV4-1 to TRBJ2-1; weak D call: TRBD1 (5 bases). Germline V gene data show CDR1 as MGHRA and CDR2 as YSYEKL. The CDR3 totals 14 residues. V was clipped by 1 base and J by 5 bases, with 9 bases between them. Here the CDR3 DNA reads TGCGCCAGCAGCCAAGGTCCGGACAACAATGAGCAGTTCTTC. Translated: CASSQGPDNNEQFF.

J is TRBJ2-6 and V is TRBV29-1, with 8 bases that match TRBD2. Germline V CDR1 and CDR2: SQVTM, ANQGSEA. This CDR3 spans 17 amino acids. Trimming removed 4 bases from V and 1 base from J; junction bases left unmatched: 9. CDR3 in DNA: TGCAGCGTTGGGGGGACTAGAACTACTTCTGGGGCCAACGTCCTGACTTTC. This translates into CSVGGTRTTSGANVLTF.

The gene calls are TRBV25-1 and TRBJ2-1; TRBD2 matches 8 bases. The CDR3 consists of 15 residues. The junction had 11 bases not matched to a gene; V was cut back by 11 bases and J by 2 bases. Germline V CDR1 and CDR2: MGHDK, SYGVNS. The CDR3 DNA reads TGTGCCCGCCCCCGGGGGGGCGGGACCTACAATGAGCAGTTCTTC. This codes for CARPRGGGTYNEQFF.

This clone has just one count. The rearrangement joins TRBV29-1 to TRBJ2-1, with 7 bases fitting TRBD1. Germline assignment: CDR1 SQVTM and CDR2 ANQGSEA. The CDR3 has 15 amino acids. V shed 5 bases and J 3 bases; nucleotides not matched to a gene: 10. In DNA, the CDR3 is TGCAGCGTTCGATGGAGAGACAGGGACTACAATGAGCAGTTCTTC. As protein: CSVRWRDRDYNEQFF.

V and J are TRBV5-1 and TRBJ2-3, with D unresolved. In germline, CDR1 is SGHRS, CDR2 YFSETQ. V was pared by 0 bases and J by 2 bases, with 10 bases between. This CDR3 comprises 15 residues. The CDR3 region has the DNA TGCGCCAGCAGCTTGGCCGCGGTTACCACAGATACGCAGTATTTT. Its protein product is CASSLAAVTTDTQYF.

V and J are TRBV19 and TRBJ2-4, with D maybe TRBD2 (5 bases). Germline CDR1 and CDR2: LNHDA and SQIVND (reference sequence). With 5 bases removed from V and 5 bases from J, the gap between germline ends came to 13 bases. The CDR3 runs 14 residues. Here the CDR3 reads CASSPTITENIQYF. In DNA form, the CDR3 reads TGTGCCAGTAGTCCGACTATCACAGAAAACATTCAGTACTTC.

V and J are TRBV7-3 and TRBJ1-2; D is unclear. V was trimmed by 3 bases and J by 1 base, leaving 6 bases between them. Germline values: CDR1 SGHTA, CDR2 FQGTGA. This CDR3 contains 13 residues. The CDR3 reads CASSLPDNYGYTF. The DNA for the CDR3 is TGTGCCAGCAGCTTGCCAGATAACTATGGCTACACCTTC.

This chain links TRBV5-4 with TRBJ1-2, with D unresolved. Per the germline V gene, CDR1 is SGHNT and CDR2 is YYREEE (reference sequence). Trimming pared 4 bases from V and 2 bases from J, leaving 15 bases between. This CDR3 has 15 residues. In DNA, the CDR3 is TGTGCCAGCAGCCCCCCCTTGGGCGTAAACTATGGCTACACCTTC. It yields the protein CASSPPLGVNYGYTF.

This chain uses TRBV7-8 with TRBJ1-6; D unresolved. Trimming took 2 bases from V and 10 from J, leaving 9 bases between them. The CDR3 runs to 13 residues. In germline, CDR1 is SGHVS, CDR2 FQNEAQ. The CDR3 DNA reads TGTGCCAGCAGCTTAAGGGAGGGATCACCCCTCCACTTT. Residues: CASSLREGSPLHF.

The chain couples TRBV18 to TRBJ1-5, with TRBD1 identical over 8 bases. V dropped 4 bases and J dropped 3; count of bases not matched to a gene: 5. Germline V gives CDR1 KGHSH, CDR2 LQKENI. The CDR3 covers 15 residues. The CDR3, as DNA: TGTGCCAGCTCACAAAACAGGGGGGACAATCAGCCCCAGCATTTT. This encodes CASSQNRGDNQPQHF.

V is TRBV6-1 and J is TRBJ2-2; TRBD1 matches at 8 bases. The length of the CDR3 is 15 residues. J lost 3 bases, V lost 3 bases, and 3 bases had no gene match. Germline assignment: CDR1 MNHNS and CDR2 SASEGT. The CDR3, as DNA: TGTGCCAGCAGTGATCAGGGGGCAGACACCGGGGAGCTGTTTTTT. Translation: CASSDQGADTGELFF.

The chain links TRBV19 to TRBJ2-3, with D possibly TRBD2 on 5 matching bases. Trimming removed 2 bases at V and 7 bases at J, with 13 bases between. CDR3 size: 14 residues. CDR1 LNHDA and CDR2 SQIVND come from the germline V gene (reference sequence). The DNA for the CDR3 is TGTGCCAGTAGTATATCCCCACTAGGGTATACGCAGTATTTT. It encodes CASSISPLGYTQYF.

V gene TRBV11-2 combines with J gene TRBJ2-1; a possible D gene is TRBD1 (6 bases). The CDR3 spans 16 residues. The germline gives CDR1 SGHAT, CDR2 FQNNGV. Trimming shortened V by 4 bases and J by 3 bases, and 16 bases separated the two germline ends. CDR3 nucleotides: TGTGCCAGCAGCTCCTACAGGGAAGGGGACTACAATGAGCAGTTCTTC. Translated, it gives CASSSYREGDYNEQFF. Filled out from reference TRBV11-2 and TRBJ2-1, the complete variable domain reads EAGVAQSPRYKIIEKRQSVAFWCNPISGHATLYWYQQILGQGPKLLIQFQNNGVVDDSQLPKDRFSAERLKGVDSTLKIQPAKLEDSAVYLCASSSYREGDYNEQFFGPGTRLTVL.

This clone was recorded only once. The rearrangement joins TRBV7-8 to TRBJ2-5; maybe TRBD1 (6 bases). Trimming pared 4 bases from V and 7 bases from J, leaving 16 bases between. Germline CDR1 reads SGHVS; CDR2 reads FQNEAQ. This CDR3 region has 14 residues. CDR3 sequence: CASSSPPLGGTQYF. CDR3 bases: TGTGCCAGCAGCTCACCTCCTTTAGGGGGGACCCAGTACTTC.

The CDR3 region has the DNA TGTGCCACCCGACAAGGATGGAACACTGAAGCTTTCTTT. Translating it yields CATRQGWNTEAFF. The chain recombines TRBV15 with TRBJ1-1; D remains unclear. Germline V CDR1 and CDR2: LNHNV, YYDKDF (reference sequence). V shed 8 bases and J shed 1 base, with 11 bases lying between them. This CDR3 spans 13 amino acids.

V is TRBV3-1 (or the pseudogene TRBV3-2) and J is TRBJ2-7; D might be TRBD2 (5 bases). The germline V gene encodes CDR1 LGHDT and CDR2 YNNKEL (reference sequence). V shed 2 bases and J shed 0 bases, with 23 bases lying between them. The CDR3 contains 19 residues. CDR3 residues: CASSQPGGLSLLGSYEQYF. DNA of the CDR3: TGTGCCAGCAGCCAACCCGGCGGACTTTCACTATTGGGCTCCTACGAGCAGTACTTC.

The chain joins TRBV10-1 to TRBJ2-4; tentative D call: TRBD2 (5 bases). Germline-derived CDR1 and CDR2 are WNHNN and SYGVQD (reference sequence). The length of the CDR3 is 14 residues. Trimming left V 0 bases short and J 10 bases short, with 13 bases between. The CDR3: CASSESTRPGIQYF. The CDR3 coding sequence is TGCGCCAGCAGTGAGTCTACCCGCCCGGGGATTCAGTACTTC.

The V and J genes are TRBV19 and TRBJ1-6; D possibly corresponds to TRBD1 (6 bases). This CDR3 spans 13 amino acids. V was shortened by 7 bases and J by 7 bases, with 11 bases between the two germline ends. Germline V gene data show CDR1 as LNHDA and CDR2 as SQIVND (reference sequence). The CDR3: CASKEGGNSPLHF. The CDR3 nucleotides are TGTGCCAGTAAGGAGGGGGGGAATTCACCCCTCCACTTT.

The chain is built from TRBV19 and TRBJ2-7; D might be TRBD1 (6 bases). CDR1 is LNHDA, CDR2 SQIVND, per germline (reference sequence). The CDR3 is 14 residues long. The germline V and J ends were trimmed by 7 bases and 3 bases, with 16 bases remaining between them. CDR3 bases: TGTGCCAGTACACAGGGCAGCGGATACTACGAGCAGTACTTC. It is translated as CASTQGSGYYEQYF.